This entry lists 27 T cell receptor beta chains sequenced from one sample in a study of tumor-infiltrating lymphocytes in primary liver carcinoma. Synthesis of TCR beta cDNA was carried out from around 500 ng total RNA with a constant-region primer. ARM-PCR, slightly modified, supplied the TCR beta libraries through three nested multiplex PCR rounds. Use of TRBV1-TRBV30 forward primers with a C-beta reverse primer characterized the first two PCR rounds, which lasted about 9 cycles each. A single record per CDR3 protein comes from TCRdb applying MiXCR to the multiplex PCR reads. Of approximately 100,000 distinct CDR3 sequences listed, 55% to 80% were seen once; the top ten hold approximately 12%. Extraction of RNA together with DNA used roughly 19-31 mg of unsorted bulk tissue. The sequencing sample was made of liver tumor tissue from sampling region 2. The sample's subset: tumor region T2, inferior pole. These receptors were collected from a woman aged 55-69 years with primary liver carcinoma and hepatitis B virus infection.

As regards this clonotype: The junction does not match germline at one end; this may be a read error. The chain couples TRBV12-3 or TRBV12-4 to TRBJ2-3, with a tentative D call TRBD2 (6 bases). This CDR3 contains 18 residues. CDR3 sequence reads: CASNFFLAGGQEGDKQYF. CDR3 nucleotides: TGTGCCAGCAATTTCTTTCTCGCGGGCGGCCAGGAGGGCGATAAGCAGTATTTT.

The chain couples TRBV6-1 to TRBJ1-1, with a tentative D call TRBD1 (5 bases). The CDR3 is 14 residues long. In germline, CDR1 is MNHNS, CDR2 SASEGT. Trimming removed 6 bases at V and 1 base at J, with 12 bases between. The CDR3 DNA sequence: TGTGCCAGCAGGGAGAGACAGTGGAACACTGAAGCTTTCTTT. Its protein product is CASRERQWNTEAFF.

This clonotype was recorded once. One end of the junction varies from germline; a read error may be responsible. The rearrangement links TRBV6-5 to TRBJ2-5, with D tentatively TRBD2 (5 bases). Per germline, CDR1 MNHEY and CDR2 SVGAGI. The CDR3 loop spans 14 amino acids. CDR3 in amino acids: CASTGGGFQETPYF. As DNA, the CDR3 is TGTGCCAGCACTGGAGGTGGCTTCCAAGAGACCCCGTACTTC.

This clonotype was found many times. V and J are TRBV28 and TRBJ1-5, with D perhaps matching TRBD1 (5 bases). Germline CDR1 MDHEN, CDR2 SYDVKM. The CDR3 consists of 14 residues. Trimming stripped 6 bases from V and 1 base from J, with 10 bases between. The CDR3 sequence is CASSRGGSNQPQHF. The DNA for the CDR3 is TGTGCCAGCAGCCGGGGGGGGAGCAATCAGCCCCAGCATTTT.

The table lists this clonotype with many counts. Germline and junction disagree at one end, which may indicate a read error. The chain uses TRBV5-1 and TRBJ2-3; D gene unclear. Germline values: CDR1 SGHRS, CDR2 YFSETQ. There are 15 residues in the CDR3. The CDR3 loop reads CASGRGGSFSDTQCF. DNA of the CDR3: TGCGCCAGCGGACGTGGCGGCTCCTTCTCAGATACGCAGTGTTTT. The full variable domain, its missing parts supplied by reference TRBV5-1 and TRBJ2-3, is KAGVTQTPRYLIKTRGQQVTLSCSPISGHRSVSWYQQTPGQGLQFLFEYFSETQRNKGNFPGRFSGRQFSNSRSEMNVSTLELGDSALYLCASGRGGSFSDTQCFGPGTRLTVL.

This clonotype was seen at least ten times. At one boundary the junction diverges from the germline segment, which might be a read error. The chain's CDR3 is CASSLERGVAGELFF. As DNA, the CDR3 is TGTGCCAGCAGCTTAGAGCGGGGGGTAGCCGGGGAGCTGTTTTTT. This chain joins TRBV12-3 or TRBV12-4 and TRBJ2-2; 9 bases are a match to TRBD2. This CDR3 is 15 amino acids long.

Remarks on this clonotype: The germline gene is not matched at one end of the junction; a read error may be the cause. The V and J genes are TRBV10-3 and TRBJ1-5; D remains unclear. This CDR3 spans 12 amino acids. Per the germline V gene, CDR1 is ENHRY and CDR2 is SYGVKD. CDR3 loop: CAIGETNHPQHF. The DNA of the CDR3 is TGTGCCATCGGTGAGACGAATCATCCCCAGCATTTT.

As concerns this clonotype: One end of the junction fails to match germline, which may point to a read error. The chain recombines TRBV6-5 with TRBJ1-6; D not resolved. The CDR3 is 15 amino acids. CDR1 and CDR2 from the germline V gene are MNHEY and SVGAGI. The CDR3 DNA reads TGTACCAGCAGTTACTCTGTGAGTGTTGGATCACCCCTCCACTTT. Translated, it gives CTSSYSVSVGSPLHF.

V usage is TRBV28 and J usage is TRBJ2-7; TRBD1 might be the D (6 bases). V was trimmed by 6 bases and J by 6 bases, leaving 18 bases between them. CDR1 MDHEN and CDR2 SYDVKM come from the germline V gene. The CDR3 length is 14 residues. The CDR3 region is CASSSREGGSEQYF. The CDR3 DNA follows: TGTGCCAGCAGCTCAAGGGAAGGGGGTAGCGAGCAGTACTTC.

V gene TRBV11-3 combines with J gene TRBJ1-4; no clear D. CDR3 length: 14 amino acids. Germline V gene sequence: CDR1 SGHNT, CDR2 YENEEA. CDR3 in amino acids: CTNSLVTESEKLFF. In DNA, the CDR3 is TGTACCAACAGTTTAGTCACGGAGAGTGAAAAACTGTTTTTT. Supplemented by reference TRBV11-3 and TRBJ1-4, the full variable domain reads EAGVVQSPRYKIIEKKQPVAFWCNPISGHNTLYWYLQNLGQGPELLIRYENEEAVDDSQLPKDRFSAERLKGVDSTLKIQPAELGDSAVYLCTNSLVTESEKLFFGSGTQLSVL.

CDR3 sequence: CASSYHSSGGYNEQFF. For the CDR3, the DNA is TGTGCCAGCAGCTATCATTCTAGCGGGGGCTACAATGAGCAGTTCTTC. The chain links TRBV7-3 to TRBJ2-1; 10 bases align to TRBD2. V dropped 4 bases and J dropped 3; count of bases not matched to a gene: 6. CDR1 and CDR2 (germline): SGHTA, FQGTGA. The length of the CDR3 is 16 residues.

This clonotype was counted a single time. V is TRBV7-2 and J is TRBJ2-1, with a possible D match to TRBD1 (6 bases). Germline V gives CDR1 SGHTA, CDR2 FQGNSA. The CDR3 has 15 amino acids. V was cut by 8 bases and J by 0 bases, with 14 bases left in between. The CDR3 here is CASGQGTSSYNEQFF. For the CDR3, the DNA is TGTGCCAGCGGGCAGGGGACGAGCTCCTACAATGAGCAGTTCTTC.

The gene calls are TRBV28 and TRBJ2-7, with D possibly being TRBD2 (6 bases). CDR3 size: 16 residues. Germline-derived CDR1 and CDR2 are MDHEN and SYDVKM. Trimming removed 2 bases from V and 2 bases from J, with 16 bases in between. CDR3 DNA: TGTGCCAGCAGTTTAGGCCCCCAGCGGGCTACCTACGAGCAGTACTTC. Translated: CASSLGPQRATYEQYF.

This clonotype was detected a few times. The rearrangement joins TRBV5-5 to TRBJ1-6, with a weak D call TRBD1 (6 bases). Between the trimmed V and J ends, which lost 5 bases and 7 bases, there was a span of 13 bases. Germline V gene lookup returns CDR1 SGHKS and CDR2 YYEKEE (reference sequence). The CDR3 has 14 amino acids. The CDR3 region is CASRRDIDNSPLHF. The CDR3 nucleotides read TGTGCCAGCAGGCGGGACATTGACAATTCACCCCTCCACTTT.

To note about this clonotype: Since a much larger clone is just one base distant, this may be a read error. This rearrangement joins TRBV5-1 to TRBJ2-7, with unresolved D. The germline V gene has CDR1 SGHRS and CDR2 YFSETQ. This CDR3 spans 16 amino acids. Trimming cost V 4 bases and J 7 bases, with 24 bases left between them. The CDR3: CASSPGHPGNLGEQYF. The CDR3 DNA reads TGCGCCAGCAGCCCCGGGCATCCTGGGAACCTAGGGGAGCAGTACTTC.

On this clonotype: A much larger clone differs by one base, so this may be a read error. The chain links TRBV6-1 to TRBJ2-1, with D possibly TRBD1 on 5 matching bases. Trimming removed 7 bases at V and 7 bases at J, with 20 bases between. CDR1 MNHNS and CDR2 SASEGT come from the germline V gene. The CDR3 covers 15 residues. Here the CDR3 reads CASNLDKAGANEQFF. CDR3 sequence (DNA): TGTGCCAGCAACCTGGACAAGGCAGGTGCGAATGAGCAGTTCTTC.

This clonotype turned up a few times. Its ends do not fully match the called genes, so a read error is possible. The V and J genes are TRBV28 and TRBJ2-1, with 7 bases identical to TRBD2. There are 18 residues in the CDR3. CDR1 and CDR2 (germline): MDHEN, SYDVKM. CDR3 sequence: CASRLWGGRSSSYSEQFF. CDR3 nucleotide sequence: TGTGCCAGCCGACTCTGGGGGGGACGATCTAGCTCCTACAGTGAGCAGTTCTTC.

In the case of this clonotype: One end of the junction varies from germline; a read error may be responsible. The V gene is TRBV29-1, the J gene TRBJ2-6; D gene unclear. The CDR3 is made up of 13 amino acids. The germline V gene encodes CDR1 SQVTM and CDR2 ANQGSEA. The CDR3 loop is CSVGGTVANVLTF. DNA for the CDR3: TGCAGCGTTGGGGGAACTGTGGCCAATGTCCTGACTTTC.

In regard to this clonotype: An end of the junction differs from the germline gene, which may be a read error. The chain uses TRBV4-1 and TRBJ2-3; possible D gene TRBD2, 6 bases. From germline, CDR1 is MGHRA and CDR2 YSYEKL. This CDR3 spans 17 amino acids. DNA for the CDR3: TGCGCCAGCAGCCAAACGGCTAGCAGGAGGGGCACAGATACACAGTATTTT. Amino acid sequence: CASSQTASRRGTDTQYF.

Concerning this clonotype: A read error may explain this, as a much larger clone is one base away. V gene TRBV13 combines with J gene TRBJ2-1; 8 positions agree with TRBD2. The germline gives CDR1 PRHDT, CDR2 FYEKMQ (reference sequence). The CDR3 contains 15 residues. The V gene end was trimmed by 5 bases and the J gene end by 6 bases; junction bases not matched to a gene: 9. CDR3 sequence (DNA): TGTGCCAGCAGCCCCTTAACGGGAGGGGGCAATGAGCAGTTCTTC. It translates to CASSPLTGGGNEQFF.

As for this clonotype: Mismatch with germline at one junction end may stem from a read error. The chain links TRBV6-6 to TRBJ2-2; 11 bases align to TRBD2. CDR3 size: 16 residues. The V gene's germline CDR1 is MNHNY and CDR2 SVGAGI (reference sequence). The CDR3 DNA reads TGTGCAAGCACCTCCAGTCCTAGCGGGAGGACCGTGGAGCTGTTTTTT. It specifies CASTSSPSGRTVELFF.

Concerning this clonotype itself: A much bigger clone sits one base away, suggesting this may be a read error. The conserved closing phenylalanine or tryptophan is absent in this CDR3, likely reflecting a read error. The gene calls are TRBV5-6 and TRBJ1-2; the match to TRBD1 covers 7 bases. Trimming removed 4 bases from V and 4 bases from J; junction bases left unmatched: 7. Per the germline V gene, CDR1 is SGHDT and CDR2 is YYEEEE. The CDR3 is made up of 14 amino acids. The CDR3 loop is CASSVYDRVYGYTL. The CDR3 bases are TGTGCCAGCAGCGTGTATGACAGGGTCTATGGCTACACCCTC.

This rearrangement joins TRBV12-3 or TRBV12-4 to TRBJ1-2, with 7 bases identical to TRBD1. V lost 3 bases, J lost 10 bases, and 8 bases stayed unmatched. The CDR3 extends over 13 amino acids. The CDR3 spells CASSLGQRFVYTF. CDR3 DNA sequence: TGTGCCAGCAGTTTGGGACAGCGTTTTGTCTACACCTTC.

As regards this clonotype: The junction and the germline gene differ at one end; a read error may be behind it. The chain recombines TRBV4-1 with TRBJ2-1; 7 bases line up with TRBD1. The V gene's germline CDR1 is MGHRA and CDR2 YSYEKL. This CDR3 is 15 amino acids long. CDR3 nucleotide sequence: TGCGCCAGCCAAGAGGGGACAGCCCTGATCAATGAGAAGTTCTTC. Its protein is CASQEGTALINEKFF.

This clonotype was observed a handful of times. The rearrangement joins TRBV20-1 to TRBJ1-2; D remains ambiguous. V was cut by 7 bases and J by 3 bases, with 9 bases left in between. There are 11 residues in the CDR3. CDR1 is DFQATT, CDR2 SNEGSKA, per germline (reference sequence). In nucleotides, the CDR3 is TGCAGTGGTAAAATTGACTATGGCTACACCTTC. Protein sequence: CSGKIDYGYTF.

Worth noting for this clonotype: Germline and junction disagree at one end, which may indicate a read error. This chain links TRBV11-2 with TRBJ2-3; 7 bases fit TRBD2. Germline values: CDR1 SGHAT, CDR2 FQNNGV. The CDR3 totals 16 residues. CDR3 region: CASILDGAGVTDTQYF. In DNA, the CDR3 is TGTGCCAGCATCTTAGATGGGGCGGGAGTCACGGATACGCAATATTTT.

This rearrangement joins TRBV28 to TRBJ2-7, with 7 bases lining up with TRBD2. The CDR3 covers 16 residues. V lost 4 bases and J lost 5; bases outside the gene matches: 14. Germline values: CDR1 MDHEN, CDR2 SYDVKM. The CDR3 reads CASSSLRGVDFDEQYF. CDR3 nucleotides: TGTGCCAGCAGTTCCCTACGGGGGGTAGATTTTGACGAGCAGTACTTC.